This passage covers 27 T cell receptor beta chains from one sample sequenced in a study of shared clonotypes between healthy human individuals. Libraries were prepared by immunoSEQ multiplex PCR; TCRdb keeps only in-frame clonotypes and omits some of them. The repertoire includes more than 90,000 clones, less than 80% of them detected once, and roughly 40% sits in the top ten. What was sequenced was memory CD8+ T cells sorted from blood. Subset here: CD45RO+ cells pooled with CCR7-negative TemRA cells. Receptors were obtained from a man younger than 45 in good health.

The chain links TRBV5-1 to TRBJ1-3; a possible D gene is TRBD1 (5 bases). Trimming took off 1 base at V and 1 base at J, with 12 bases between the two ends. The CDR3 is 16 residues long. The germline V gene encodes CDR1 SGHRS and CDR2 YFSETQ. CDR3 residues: CASSLTGGESGNTIYF. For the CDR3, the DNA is TGCGCCAGCAGCTTGACCGGGGGAGAATCTGGAAACACCATATATTTT.

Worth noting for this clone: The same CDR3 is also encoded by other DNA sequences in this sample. The CDR3 bases are TGTGCCAGCAGTTACTCGACAGGAGAGAATGAAAAACTGTTTTTT. Translated, it gives CASSYSTGENEKLFF. The rearrangement uses TRBV6-5 and TRBJ1-4; TRBD1 is a possible D gene (6 bases). The germline V and J ends were trimmed by 0 bases and 5 bases, with 10 bases remaining between them. Per germline, CDR1 MNHEY and CDR2 SVGAGI. This CDR3 is built from 15 residues.

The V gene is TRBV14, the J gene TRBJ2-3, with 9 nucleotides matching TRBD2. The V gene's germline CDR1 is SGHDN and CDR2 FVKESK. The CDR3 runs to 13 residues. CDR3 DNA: TGTGACGAGCGGGAGGCTAGCACAGATACGCAGTATTTT. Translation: CDEREASTDTQYF.

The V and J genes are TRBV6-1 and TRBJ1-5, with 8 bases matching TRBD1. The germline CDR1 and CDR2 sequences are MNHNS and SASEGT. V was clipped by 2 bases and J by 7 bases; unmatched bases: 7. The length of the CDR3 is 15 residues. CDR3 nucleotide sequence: TGTGCCAGCAGTGAAAGGGACAGGCTTGGACAGCCCCAGCATTTT. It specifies CASSERDRLGQPQHF.

The CDR3, as DNA: TGTGCCAGCAGCCAAGCCGGGAGTCAGAGGAATGAGCAGTTCTTC. This translates into CASSQAGSQRNEQFF. This chain uses TRBV14 with TRBJ2-1; possible D gene TRBD2, 6 bases. CDR3 size: 15 residues. Germline V gene data show CDR1 as SGHDN and CDR2 as FVKESK. The germline V and J ends were trimmed by 1 base and 7 bases, with 14 bases remaining between them.

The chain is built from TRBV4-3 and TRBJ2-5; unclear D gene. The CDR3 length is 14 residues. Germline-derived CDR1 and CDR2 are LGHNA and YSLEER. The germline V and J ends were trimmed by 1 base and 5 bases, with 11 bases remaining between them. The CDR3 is CASSQADGGETQYF. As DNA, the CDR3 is TGCGCCAGCAGCCAAGCTGACGGTGGGGAGACCCAGTACTTC.

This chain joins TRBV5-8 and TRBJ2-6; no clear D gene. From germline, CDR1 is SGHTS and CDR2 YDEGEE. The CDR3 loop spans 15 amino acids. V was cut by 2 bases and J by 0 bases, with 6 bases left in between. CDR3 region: CASSLGSSGANVLTF. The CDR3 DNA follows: TGTGCCAGCAGCTTAGGAAGCTCTGGGGCCAACGTCCTGACTTTC.

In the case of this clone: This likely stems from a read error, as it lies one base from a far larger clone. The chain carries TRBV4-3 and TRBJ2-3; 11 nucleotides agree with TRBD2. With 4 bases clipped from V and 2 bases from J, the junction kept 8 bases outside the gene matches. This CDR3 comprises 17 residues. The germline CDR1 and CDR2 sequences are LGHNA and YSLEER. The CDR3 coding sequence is TGCGCCAGCAGCCGTACCACACTAGCGGGAGTCACAGATACGCAGTATTTT. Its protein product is CASSRTTLAGVTDTQYF.

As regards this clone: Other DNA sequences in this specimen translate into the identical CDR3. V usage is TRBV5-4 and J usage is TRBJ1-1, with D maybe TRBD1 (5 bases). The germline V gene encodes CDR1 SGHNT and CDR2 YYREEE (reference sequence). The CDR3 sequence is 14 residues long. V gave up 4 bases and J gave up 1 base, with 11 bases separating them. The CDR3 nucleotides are TGTGCCAGCAGCCGAGAACAGGCGAACACTGAAGCTTTCTTT. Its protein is CASSREQANTEAFF. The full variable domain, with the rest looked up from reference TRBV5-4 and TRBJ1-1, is ETGVTQSPTHLIKTRGQQVTLRCSSQSGHNTVSWYQQALGQGPQFIFQYYREEENGRGNFPPRFSGLQFPNYSSELNVNALELDDSALYLCASSREQANTEAFFGQGTRLTVV.

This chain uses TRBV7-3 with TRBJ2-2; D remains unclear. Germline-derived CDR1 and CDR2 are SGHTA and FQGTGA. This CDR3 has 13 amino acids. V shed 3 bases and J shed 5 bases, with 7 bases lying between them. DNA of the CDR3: TGTGCCAGCAGCTTCGGTGGAACCGGGGAGCTGTTTTTT. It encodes CASSFGGTGELFF. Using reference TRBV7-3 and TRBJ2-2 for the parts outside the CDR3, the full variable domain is GAGVSQTPSNKVTEKGKYVELRCDPISGHTALYWYRQSLGQGPEFLIYFQGTGAADDSGLPNDRFFAVRPEGSVSTLKIQRTERGDSAVYLCASSFGGTGELFFGEGSRLTVL.

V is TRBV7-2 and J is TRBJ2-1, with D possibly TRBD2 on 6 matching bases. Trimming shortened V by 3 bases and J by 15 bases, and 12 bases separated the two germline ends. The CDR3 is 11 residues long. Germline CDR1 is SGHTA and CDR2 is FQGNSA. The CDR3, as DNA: TGTGCCAGCAGCTTCGGCCCGGGACTGTTCTTC. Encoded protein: CASSFGPGLFF.

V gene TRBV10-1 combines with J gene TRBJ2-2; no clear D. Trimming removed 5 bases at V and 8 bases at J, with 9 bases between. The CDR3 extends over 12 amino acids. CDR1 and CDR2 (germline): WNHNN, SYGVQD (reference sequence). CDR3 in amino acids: CASSIQGGELFF. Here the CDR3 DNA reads TGCGCCAGCAGTATTCAAGGGGGGGAGCTGTTTTTT.

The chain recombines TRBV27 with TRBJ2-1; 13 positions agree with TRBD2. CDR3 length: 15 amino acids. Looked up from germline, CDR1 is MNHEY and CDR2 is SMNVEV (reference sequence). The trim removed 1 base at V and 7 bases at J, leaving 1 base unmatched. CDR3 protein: CASSLWTSGSNEQFF. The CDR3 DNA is TGTGCCAGCAGTTTATGGACTAGCGGGAGTAATGAGCAGTTCTTC.

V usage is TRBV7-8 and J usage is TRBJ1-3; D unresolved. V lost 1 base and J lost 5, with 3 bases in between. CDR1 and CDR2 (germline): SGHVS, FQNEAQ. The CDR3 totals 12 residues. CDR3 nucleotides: TGTGCCAGCAGCTTAGACCGAAACACCATATATTTT. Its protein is CASSLDRNTIYF. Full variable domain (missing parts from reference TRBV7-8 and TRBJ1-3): GAGVSQSPRYKVAKRGQDVALRCDPISGHVSLFWYQQALGQGPEFLTYFQNEAQLDKSGLPSDRFFAERPEGSVSTLKIQRTQQEDSAVYLCASSLDRNTIYFGEGSWLTVV.

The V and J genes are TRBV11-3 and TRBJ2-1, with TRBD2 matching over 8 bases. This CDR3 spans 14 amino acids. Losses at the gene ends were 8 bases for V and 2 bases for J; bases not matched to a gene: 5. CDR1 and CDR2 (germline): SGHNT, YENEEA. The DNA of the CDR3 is TGTGCCAGCTCCGGGAGGGCGGCCTACAATGAGCAGTTCTTC. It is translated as CASSGRAAYNEQFF.

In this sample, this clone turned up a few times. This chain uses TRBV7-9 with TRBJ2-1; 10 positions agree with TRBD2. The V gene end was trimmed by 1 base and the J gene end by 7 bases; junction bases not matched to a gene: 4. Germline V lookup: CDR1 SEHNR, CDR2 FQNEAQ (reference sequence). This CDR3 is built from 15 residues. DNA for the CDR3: TGTGCCAGCAGCTTAGGTAGCGGGAGGAAGAATGAGCAGTTCTTC. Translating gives CASSLGSGRKNEQFF.

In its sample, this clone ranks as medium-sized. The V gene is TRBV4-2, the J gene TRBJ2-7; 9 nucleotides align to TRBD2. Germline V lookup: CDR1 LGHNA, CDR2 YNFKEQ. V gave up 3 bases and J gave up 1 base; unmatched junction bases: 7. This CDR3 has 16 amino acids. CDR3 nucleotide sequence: TGTGCCAGCAGCCAGGATAGCGGGAGCCCTTCCTACGAGCAGTACTTC. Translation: CASSQDSGSPSYEQYF.

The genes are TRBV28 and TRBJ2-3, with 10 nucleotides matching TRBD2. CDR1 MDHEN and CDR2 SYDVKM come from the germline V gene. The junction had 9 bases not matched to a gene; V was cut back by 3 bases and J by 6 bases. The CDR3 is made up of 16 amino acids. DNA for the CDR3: TGTGCCAGCAGTTTTCTAGCGGGAGCCAGGGGGGATACGCAGTATTTT. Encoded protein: CASSFLAGARGDTQYF.

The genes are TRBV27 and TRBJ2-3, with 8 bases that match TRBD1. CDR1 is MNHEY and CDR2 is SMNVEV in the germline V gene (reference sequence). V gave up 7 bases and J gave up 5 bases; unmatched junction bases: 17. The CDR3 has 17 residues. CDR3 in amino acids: CASTPIPRGRRGDTQYF. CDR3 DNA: TGTGCCAGCACTCCCATCCCCAGGGGGCGGAGGGGAGATACGCAGTATTTT.

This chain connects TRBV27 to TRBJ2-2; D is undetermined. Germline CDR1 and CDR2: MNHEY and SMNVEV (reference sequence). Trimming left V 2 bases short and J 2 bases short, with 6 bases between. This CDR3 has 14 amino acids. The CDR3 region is CASSLAENTGELFF. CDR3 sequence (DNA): TGTGCCAGCAGTTTAGCGGAAAACACCGGGGAGCTGTTTTTT.

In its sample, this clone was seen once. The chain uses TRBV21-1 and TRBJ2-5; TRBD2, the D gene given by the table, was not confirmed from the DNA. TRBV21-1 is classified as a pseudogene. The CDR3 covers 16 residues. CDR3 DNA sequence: TGTGCCAGCAGCAAACACGGGAGGGTCAGCGGAGAGACCCAGTACTTC. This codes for CASSKHGRVSGETQYF.

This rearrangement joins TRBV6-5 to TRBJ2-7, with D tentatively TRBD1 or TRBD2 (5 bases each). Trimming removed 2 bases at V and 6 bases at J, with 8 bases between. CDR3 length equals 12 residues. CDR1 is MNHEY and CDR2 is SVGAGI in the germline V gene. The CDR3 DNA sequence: TGTGCCAGCAGTTACGGGGGATTCGAGCAGTACTTC. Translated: CASSYGGFEQYF.

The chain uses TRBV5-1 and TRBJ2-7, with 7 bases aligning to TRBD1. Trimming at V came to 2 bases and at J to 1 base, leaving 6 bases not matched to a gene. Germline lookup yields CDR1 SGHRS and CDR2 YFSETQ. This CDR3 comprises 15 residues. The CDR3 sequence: CASSFGQERSYEQYF. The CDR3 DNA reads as TGCGCCAGCAGCTTCGGACAGGAAAGGTCCTACGAGCAGTACTTC.

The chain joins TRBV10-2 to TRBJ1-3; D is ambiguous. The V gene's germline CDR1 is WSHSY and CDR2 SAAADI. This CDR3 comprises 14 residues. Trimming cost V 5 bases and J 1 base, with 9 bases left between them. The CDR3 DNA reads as TGCGCCAGCAGTCCTTCTTGGTCTGGAAACACCATATATTTT. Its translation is CASSPSWSGNTIYF.

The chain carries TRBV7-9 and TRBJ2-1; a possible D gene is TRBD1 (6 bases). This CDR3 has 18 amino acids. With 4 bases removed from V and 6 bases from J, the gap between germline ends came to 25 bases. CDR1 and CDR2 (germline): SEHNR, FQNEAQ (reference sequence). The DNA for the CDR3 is TGTGCCAGCAGCTCCCCGAGGATCGACAGGAAAGGAGGCAATGAGCAGTTCTTC. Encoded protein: CASSSPRIDRKGGNEQFF.

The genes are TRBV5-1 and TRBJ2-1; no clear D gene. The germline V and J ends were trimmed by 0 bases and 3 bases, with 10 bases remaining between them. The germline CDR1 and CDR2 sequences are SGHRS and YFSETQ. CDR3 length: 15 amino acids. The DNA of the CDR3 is TGCGCCAGCAGCTTGGAAGCGATAGACTACAATGAGCAGTTCTTC. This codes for CASSLEAIDYNEQFF.

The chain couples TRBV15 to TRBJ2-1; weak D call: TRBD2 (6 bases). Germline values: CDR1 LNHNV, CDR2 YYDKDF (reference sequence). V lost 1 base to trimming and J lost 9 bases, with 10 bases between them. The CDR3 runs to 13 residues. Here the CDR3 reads CATSRGDFPEQFF. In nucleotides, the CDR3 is TGTGCCACCAGCAGAGGGGACTTCCCTGAGCAGTTCTTC. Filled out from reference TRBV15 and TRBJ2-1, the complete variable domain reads DAMVIQNPRYQVTQFGKPVTLSCSQTLNHNVMYWYQQKSSQAPKLLFHYYDKDFNNEADTPDNFQSRRPNTSFCFLDIRSPGLGDTAMYLCATSRGDFPEQFFGPGTRLTVL.